This entry concerns a single T cell receptor beta chain. This entry comes from a study of identical twins. The germline V gene has CDR1 GTSNPN and CDR2 SVGIG (reference sequence). Deletions cut 3 bases from V and 3 bases from J, with 8 bases between. This CDR3 has 12 residues. TCRdb re-called the 5' RACE reads with MiXCR, one entry per CDR3 protein. The sample shows roughly 260,000 distinct CDR3 sequences, around an eighth of them seen only once. The sequencing sample was made of memory (CD45RO+) T cells sorted from blood. The genes are TRBV30 and TRBJ2-5; D unclear. The source of this sequence is a woman aged 18-30 years in good health. CDR3 residues: CAWRSYEETQYF. DNA for the CDR3: TGTGCCTGGAGATCATATGAAGAGACCCAGTACTTC.